The 12 T cell receptor beta chains below all came from one sample that was sequenced in a study of blood T cell repertoires in COVID-19. Method: immunoSEQ multiplex PCR; TCRdb's copy keeps in-frame clones and lacks some. This repertoire shows fewer than 250,000 clones, about nine tenths found once; its top ten account for 1.7%. Source material: peripheral blood. These receptors were collected from a man between 65 and 79 years old with acute or convalescent COVID-19.

The chain combines TRBV6-2 or TRBV6-3 with TRBJ2-7; TRBD2 matches 8 bases. The germline gives CDR1 MNHEY, CDR2 SVGEGT. The CDR3 consists of 15 residues. The V segment lost 6 bases and the J segment 3 bases; nucleotides outside the gene matches: 10. CDR3 nucleotide sequence: TGTGCCAGCAGCTCCGGGGGGGCGGGAGACTACGAGCAGTACTTC. As protein: CASSSGGAGDYEQYF.

The V and J genes are TRBV7-9 and TRBJ1-2, with TRBD1 identical over 10 bases. In germline, CDR1 is SEHNR, CDR2 FQNEAQ (reference sequence). V lost 4 bases to trimming and J lost 7 bases; unmatched junction nucleotides: 12. The CDR3 is 16 residues long. For the CDR3, the DNA is TGTGCCAGCAGCTCGCTTTCCCGGGACAGGGGCAGTGGCTACACCTTC. Amino acid sequence: CASSSLSRDRGSGYTF.

The genes are TRBV19 and TRBJ2-3; 7 bases align to TRBD2. This CDR3 contains 14 residues. Germline values: CDR1 LNHDA, CDR2 SQIVND (reference sequence). The trim removed 7 bases at V and 10 bases at J, leaving 14 bases unmatched. The CDR3 region is CASTRLPGTTSQYF. Written as DNA, the CDR3 is TGTGCCAGTACCAGACTCCCCGGGACTACTTCGCAGTATTTT.

The V and J genes are TRBV28 and TRBJ2-3, with 7 bases aligning to TRBD1. CDR3 length: 15 residues. Germline-derived CDR1 and CDR2 are MDHEN and SYDVKM. V lost 10 bases to trimming and J lost 0 bases; unmatched junction nucleotides: 10. CDR3: CAIGEGGLSTDTQYF. The CDR3, as DNA: TGTGCCATTGGGGAAGGGGGCTTGAGCACAGATACGCAGTATTTT. The complete variable domain, with remaining parts taken from reference TRBV28 and TRBJ2-3, reads DVKVTQSSRYLVKRTGEKVFLECVQDMDHENMFWYRQDPGLGLRLIYFSYDVKMKEKGDIPEGYSVSREKKERFSLILESASTNQTSMYLCAIGEGGLSTDTQYFGPGTRLTVL.

The chain couples TRBV2 to TRBJ2-7; possible D gene TRBD1, 5 bases. Per germline, CDR1 SNHLY and CDR2 FYNNEI. The CDR3 contains 14 residues. Trimming cost V 3 bases and J 5 bases, with 14 bases left between them. The CDR3 sequence: CASSEGRVTNEQYF. DNA for the CDR3: TGTGCCAGCAGTGAGGGCAGGGTAACGAACGAGCAGTACTTC.

The V call is TRBV19, the J call TRBJ2-1, with 13 nucleotides matching TRBD2. Germline CDR1 and CDR2: LNHDA and SQIVND (reference sequence). After removal of 3 bases from V and 9 bases from J, the junction contained 11 bases not matched to a gene. The CDR3 totals 17 residues. The CDR3 loop reads CASSISSGTSGTVEQFF. The CDR3 bases are TGTGCCAGTAGTATTTCCTCCGGGACTAGCGGGACCGTTGAGCAGTTCTTC. Full variable domain (missing parts from reference TRBV19 and TRBJ2-1): DGGITQSPKYLFRKEGQNVTLSCEQNLNHDAMYWYRQDPGQGLRLIYYSQIVNDFQKGDIAEGYSVSREKKESFPLTVTSAQKNPTAFYLCASSISSGTSGTVEQFFGPGTRLTVL.

This clone was recorded a few times. The rearrangement uses TRBV5-1 and TRBJ2-3; TRBD2 matches at 10 bases. The CDR3 length is 14 residues. Germline V gene sequence: CDR1 SGHRS, CDR2 YFSETQ. With 5 bases clipped from V and 5 bases from J, the junction kept 5 bases outside the gene matches. The CDR3 is CASRLAGVRDTQYF. CDR3 DNA: TGCGCCAGCAGGCTAGCGGGAGTTCGAGATACGCAGTATTTT.

The genes are TRBV18 and TRBJ1-5, with 8 bases that match TRBD1. V was clipped by 3 bases and J by 4 bases; unmatched bases: 5. The CDR3 contains 15 residues. Germline CDR1 reads KGHSH; CDR2 reads LQKENI. The CDR3 nucleotides read TGTGCCAGCTCACCGGGGACAGGCACAAATCAGCCCCAGCATTTT. This encodes CASSPGTGTNQPQHF.

In the case of this clone: Distinct nucleotide sequences in the sample also encode this CDR3. The rearrangement links TRBV2 to TRBJ1-1; weak D call: TRBD1 (6 bases). This CDR3 is built from 13 residues. Germline loops: CDR1 SNHLY, CDR2 FYNNEI. Trimming removed 7 bases from V and 1 base from J, with 10 bases in between. The CDR3 reads CASTGQGNTEAFF. The DNA for the CDR3 is TGTGCCAGCACGGGACAAGGGAACACTGAAGCTTTCTTT.

The V gene is TRBV18, the J gene TRBJ2-1; tentatively, D is TRBD2 (6 bases). The CDR3 length is 16 residues. The germline gives CDR1 KGHSH, CDR2 LQKENI. V dropped 5 bases and J dropped 6 bases, with 20 bases sitting between them. CDR3 loop: CASSTNRDSLGNEQFF. The CDR3 nucleotides are TGTGCCAGCTCAACGAACCGGGACTCCCTGGGCAATGAGCAGTTCTTC.

This clone was detected many times. This chain joins TRBV7-2 and TRBJ2-2; D perhaps matches TRBD1 (6 bases). This CDR3 region has 17 residues. V shed 5 bases and J shed 4 bases, with 20 bases lying between them. Germline-derived CDR1 and CDR2 are SGHTA and FQGNSA. The CDR3 loop reads CASSPSGARASTGELFF. CDR3 bases: TGTGCCAGCAGCCCCTCAGGGGCGCGGGCTTCCACCGGGGAGCTGTTTTTT.

Only one count was recorded for this clone. The chain employs TRBV5-8 and TRBJ2-3, with D unclear. Germline loops: CDR1 SGHTS, CDR2 YDEGEE. The CDR3 runs to 17 residues. The germline V and J ends were trimmed by 0 bases and 1 base, with 15 bases remaining between them. The CDR3 reads CASSLAAGSEGTDTQYF. The CDR3 nucleotides are TGTGCCAGCAGCTTGGCCGCCGGGTCGGAAGGCACAGATACGCAGTATTTT.